This T cell receptor (beta chain) was documented in a study of cytomegalovirus exposure and HLA in healthy donors. PCR was performed using 60 Vbeta and 13 Jbeta primers. The table came from immunoSEQ multiplex PCR; TCRdb's copy has only in-frame clones and leaves some out. The sample carries roughly 200,000 clones, approximately 80% recorded once. From germline, CDR1 is LNHDA and CDR2 SQIVND (reference sequence). Losses at the gene ends were 5 bases for V and 8 bases for J; bases not matched to a gene: 5. This CDR3 is 14 amino acids long. V gene TRBV19 combines with J gene TRBJ1-6; 8 bases map to TRBD1. Sequencing input: PBMCs. The TCR sequence derives from a man aged 25 to 45 in good health and CMV-seronegative. The CDR3 protein is CASSPGGWDSPLHF. Written as DNA, the CDR3 is TGTGCCAGTAGTCCAGGGGGCTGGGATTCACCCCTCCACTTT.